These 8 T cell receptor beta chains were all obtained from the same sample, sequenced in a study of blood T cell repertoires in COVID-19. Method: immunoSEQ multiplex PCR; TCRdb's copy keeps in-frame clones and lacks some. This sample has approximately 480,000 clones, with roughly nine tenths found just once. The sequenced sample consisted of PBMCs or T cells enriched from blood (not recorded which). Receptors originate from a woman under 30 who had recovered from COVID-19.

The CDR3 region has the DNA TGTGCCATCAGTGAGCTCAAGGGGGAATCCTACGAGCAGTACTTC. Translated, it gives CAISELKGESYEQYF. The chain is built from TRBV10-3 and TRBJ2-7, with TRBD1 as a possible D gene (6 bases). This CDR3 is built from 15 residues. The V gene's germline CDR1 is ENHRY and CDR2 SYGVKD. V lost 2 bases, J lost 1 base, and 12 bases lay in between.

The chain employs TRBV6-5 and TRBJ2-4, with 9 bases that match TRBD1. Germline V gene sequence: CDR1 MNHEY, CDR2 SVGAGI. Germline trimming cut 6 bases from V and 5 bases from J; bases unmatched to any gene: 5. The CDR3 has 14 amino acids. The chain's CDR3 is CASSRDRAENIQYF. The CDR3 nucleotides are TGTGCCAGCAGCCGGGACAGGGCGGAAAACATTCAGTACTTC.

This clone is a singleton in its sample. The chain uses TRBV11-2 and TRBJ2-7; TRBD1 agrees at 7 bases. The germline gives CDR1 SGHAT, CDR2 FQNNGV. There are 13 residues in the CDR3. V lost 5 bases and J lost 6; bases outside the gene matches: 7. The CDR3 sequence is CASSLQGTGEQYF. CDR3 coding DNA: TGTGCCAGCAGCCTACAGGGGACGGGCGAGCAGTACTTC.

CDR3 region: CASLQSGQGSYTF. For the CDR3, the DNA is TGTGCCAGTCTACAAAGCGGACAGGGATCCTACACCTTC. The genes are TRBV19 and TRBJ1-2, with 8 bases aligning to TRBD1. V shed 8 bases, J shed 10 bases, and the junction held 12 bases outside the gene matches. In germline, CDR1 is LNHDA, CDR2 SQIVND (reference sequence). CDR3 length: 13 residues.

In its sample, this clone was seen once. The V gene is TRBV30, the J gene TRBJ2-5; D call uncertain. This CDR3 comprises 13 residues. The V gene's germline CDR1 is GTSNPN and CDR2 SVGIG (reference sequence). Trimming pared 2 bases from V and 2 bases from J, leaving 9 bases between. In DNA form, the CDR3 reads TGTGCCTGGAGTAAAACCGCGCAAGAGACCCAGTACTTC. Translating it yields CAWSKTAQETQYF.

The rearrangement uses TRBV3-1 (or the pseudogene TRBV3-2) and TRBJ2-2; D remains ambiguous. Trimming shortened V by 4 bases and J by 2 bases, and 2 bases separated the two germline ends. Germline assignment: CDR1 LGHDT and CDR2 YNNKEL (reference sequence). The CDR3 totals 12 residues. The CDR3 bases are TGTGCCAGCAGCCCTAACACCGGGGAGCTGTTTTTT. It encodes CASSPNTGELFF.

This clone appeared a few times. J is TRBJ1-1 and V is TRBV7-9, with a possible D match to TRBD1 (5 bases). Per the germline V gene, CDR1 is SEHNR and CDR2 is FQNEAQ (reference sequence). Deletions cut 1 base from V and 10 bases from J, with 10 bases between. The CDR3 covers 12 residues. The CDR3 loop is CASSLGQGGAFF. DNA for the CDR3: TGTGCCAGCAGCTTAGGGCAGGGTGGAGCTTTCTTT.

CDR3 coding DNA: TGTGCCACCAGTGATAACAGCAATTATGGCTACACCTTC. This sequence encodes CATSDNSNYGYTF. The chain joins TRBV24-1 to TRBJ1-2; D gene unclear. Germline CDR1 KGHDR, CDR2 SFDVKD. CDR3 length: 13 amino acids. V shed 3 bases and J shed 5 bases, with 9 bases lying between them.